Below are 18 T cell receptor beta chains sequenced from a single sample in a study of patients and donors after allogeneic stem cell transplantation. TCRdb re-called the RT-PCR reads through MiXCR, storing one row per CDR3 protein. There are about 960,000 distinct CDR3 sequences in the sample; 15% to 20% occur only once, and 6% lies in the top ten. Source material: blood, either unsorted or a sorted T cell fraction (not recorded which). The receptors stem from a human donor who was either an allogeneic HSCT recipient or a stem cell or donor lymphocyte infusion donor (not recorded which). It is not recorded whose cells these are; they may come from a transplant donor.

This clonotype was detected only a few times. The V gene is TRBV5-1, the J gene TRBJ2-7; 8 nucleotides agree with TRBD2. The CDR3 has 16 residues. Germline V gene lookup returns CDR1 SGHRS and CDR2 YFSETQ. With V trimmed by 4 bases and J by 4 bases, 13 bases remained unmatched. Here the CDR3 reads CASSPMGVAGWYEQYF. CDR3 DNA sequence: TGCGCCAGCAGCCCCATGGGGGTAGCGGGATGGTACGAGCAGTACTTC.

This clonotype was found a few times. V is TRBV10-3 and J is TRBJ2-1; possible D gene TRBD2, 6 bases. The CDR3 runs to 13 residues. V was shortened by 7 bases and J by 9 bases, with 16 bases between the two germline ends. Germline V CDR1 and CDR2: ENHRY, SYGVKD. The CDR3: CAIIRDSRGEQFF. The CDR3 DNA reads TGTGCCATCATTCGGGACTCCCGGGGTGAGCAGTTCTTC.

This clonotype was seen ten or more times. J is TRBJ1-1 and V is TRBV12-3 or TRBV12-4, with unresolved D. Trimming took off 3 bases at V and 1 base at J, with 18 bases between the two ends. This CDR3 is built from 17 residues. The DNA for the CDR3 is TGTGCCAGCAGTTTGGGTCTCCCAGTAAGGAGGAACACTGAAGCTTTCTTT. Amino acids: CASSLGLPVRRNTEAFF.

The chain couples TRBV4-3 to TRBJ1-3; D call uncertain. Germline V gene data show CDR1 as LGHNA and CDR2 as YSLEER. CDR3 length: 17 residues. V was shortened by 0 bases and J by 0 bases, with 12 bases between the two germline ends. The CDR3 region has the DNA TGCGCCAGCAGCCAAGATCCGGCCGCACACTCTGGAAACACCATATATTTT. Translating gives CASSQDPAAHSGNTIYF.

This clonotype was seen repeatedly, ten times or more. This rearrangement joins TRBV12-3 or TRBV12-4 to TRBJ2-7; D not certain. CDR3 length: 16 amino acids. V was trimmed by 2 bases and J by 1 base, leaving 15 bases between them. The CDR3 DNA sequence: TGTGCCAGCAGTTTACGTGGACCGAGGCCATCCTACGAGCAGTACTTC. Translation gives CASSLRGPRPSYEQYF.

The CDR3 here is CASSYSLQAPEAFF. CDR3 coding DNA: TGTGCCAGCAGTTACTCTCTACAGGCGCCTGAAGCTTTCTTT. The chain couples TRBV6-5 to TRBJ1-1; D perhaps matches TRBD1 (5 bases). V lost 0 bases, J lost 6 bases, and 11 bases lay in between. CDR3 length: 14 amino acids. The V gene's germline CDR1 is MNHEY and CDR2 SVGAGI.

The chain employs TRBV7-6 and TRBJ1-1; D possibly corresponds to TRBD1 (6 bases). In germline, CDR1 is SGHVS, CDR2 FNYEAQ. V gave up 5 bases and J gave up 5 bases, with 18 bases separating them. The CDR3 is 15 residues long. The chain's CDR3 is CASSDLRGRGTEAFF. Here the CDR3 DNA reads TGTGCCAGCAGCGACCTCCGGGGGAGGGGGACTGAAGCTTTCTTT.

The V gene is TRBV7-9, the J gene TRBJ2-3; D remains ambiguous. Per germline, CDR1 SEHNR and CDR2 FQNEAQ (reference sequence). The CDR3 extends over 12 amino acids. V gave up 6 bases and J gave up 2 bases, with 6 bases separating them. CDR3 amino acids: CASRGFTDTQYF. The CDR3 DNA reads TGTGCCAGCAGAGGGTTCACAGATACGCAGTATTTT.

V and J are TRBV3-1 and TRBJ2-2, with 9 bases that match TRBD2. Trimming took 0 bases from V and 4 from J; bases not matched to a gene: 9. The CDR3 length is 18 residues. From germline, CDR1 is LGHDT and CDR2 YNNKEL (reference sequence). The CDR3 DNA reads TGTGCCAGCAGCCAAGAGTGGGGGGCTAGCGGGGCCACCGGGGAGCTGTTTTTT. This sequence encodes CASSQEWGASGATGELFF.

The rearrangement links TRBV12-3 or TRBV12-4 to TRBJ1-1; D unresolved. The CDR3 covers 17 residues. Trimming took 1 base from V and 1 from J, leaving 16 bases between them. In nucleotides, the CDR3 is TGTGCCAGCAGTTTAGAATCTGTGGGTTCGGAGAACACTGAAGCTTTCTTT. Translating gives CASSLESVGSENTEAFF.

In DNA form, the CDR3 reads TGTGCCAGCAGCTTAAGGGCTAGCCGCACGTTAAACAATGAGCAGTTCTTC. Residues: CASSLRASRTLNNEQFF. This rearrangement joins TRBV7-9 to TRBJ2-1; tentative D call: TRBD2 (5 bases). Trimming shortened V by 2 bases and J by 5 bases, and 19 bases separated the two germline ends. The CDR3 extends over 17 amino acids. Per the germline V gene, CDR1 is SEHNR and CDR2 is FQNEAQ (reference sequence).

The sample holds a few counts of this clonotype. This sequence joins TRBV7-2 and TRBJ2-3; D unclear. From germline, CDR1 is SGHTA and CDR2 FQGNSA. The CDR3 sequence is 14 residues long. V lost 1 base to trimming and J lost 6 bases, with 11 bases between them. Written as DNA, the CDR3 is TGTGCCAGCAGCTTAGAGCCTAGTCAGGATACGCAGTATTTT. Its protein is CASSLEPSQDTQYF.

The sample holds a few counts of this clonotype. V usage is TRBV4-1 and J usage is TRBJ2-3; possible D gene TRBD2, 6 bases. Trimming removed 4 bases at V and 3 bases at J, with 11 bases between. Germline V gene lookup returns CDR1 MGHRA and CDR2 YSYEKL. This CDR3 has 14 amino acids. The DNA of the CDR3 is TGCGCCAGCAGCCCTTCGACTAGGACAGATACGCAGTATTTT. It yields the protein CASSPSTRTDTQYF.

This clonotype was observed many times. The chain is built from TRBV12-3 or TRBV12-4 and TRBJ2-3, with 14 bases fitting TRBD2. The ends lost 6 bases at V and 3 bases at J; junction bases unmatched: 8. The length of the CDR3 is 17 residues. The CDR3 here is CASSQMGLAGETDTQYF. The CDR3 bases are TGTGCCAGCAGCCAGATGGGACTAGCGGGAGAAACAGATACGCAGTATTTT.

The chain couples TRBV7-2 to TRBJ2-2, with D maybe TRBD2 (5 bases). This CDR3 contains 13 residues. The germline V gene encodes CDR1 SGHTA and CDR2 FQGNSA. The V end was cut by 5 bases, the J end by 6 bases, with 10 bases between. CDR3 in amino acids: CASSTTIPGELFF. CDR3 DNA sequence: TGTGCCAGCAGCACGACTATTCCCGGGGAGCTGTTTTTT.

The chain recombines TRBV2 with TRBJ2-3; 13 bases match TRBD2. After removal of 5 bases from V and 0 bases from J, the junction contained 5 bases not matched to a gene. CDR1 and CDR2 from the germline V gene are SNHLY and FYNNEI. The CDR3 runs 17 residues. CDR3 DNA: TGTGCCAGCAGTCCATTGGGACTAGCGGGGAGCACAGATACGCAGTATTTT. As protein: CASSPLGLAGSTDTQYF.

This chain uses TRBV30 with TRBJ2-7; D is possibly TRBD1 (6 bases). The CDR3 covers 14 residues. With 3 bases removed from V and 7 bases from J, the gap between germline ends came to 19 bases. Germline lookup yields CDR1 GTSNPN and CDR2 SVGIG (reference sequence). The CDR3 DNA follows: TGTGCCTGGAGCATAGACAGGCTGTTGAGAGAGCAGTACTTC. Residues: CAWSIDRLLREQYF.

This clonotype has just a few counts. The V and J genes are TRBV6-5 and TRBJ1-5; 9 nucleotides agree with TRBD1. The CDR3 spans 18 residues. Trimming at V came to 2 bases and at J to 5 bases, leaving 13 bases not matched to a gene. Germline V CDR1 and CDR2: MNHEY, SVGAGI. This CDR3 is CASSYGSGTGRLHQPQHF. The CDR3 nucleotides read TGTGCCAGCAGTTACGGTTCCGGGACAGGGAGGTTGCATCAGCCCCAGCATTTT.